Reported below is one T cell receptor beta chain. It has no known antigen specificity. The record has no base qualities; no much larger clone is one base away. This specimen's time point label, per the study, means: time of PML onset. The treatment or condition label on this specimen signifies: on natalizumab therapy at sampling. Diagnosis of PML relied on clinical and MRI findings, with confirmation coming from detection of JC virus DNA in cerebrospinal fluid. In the natalizumab-treated patients, PML was found to develop after between roughly 15 and 60 months of natalizumab therapy. Every listed patient had earlier received interferon beta, and every PML patient was female. T3 blood samples were collected at the time of PML onset. Ficoll-Hypaque density gradient centrifugation was used to isolate peripheral blood mononuclear cells. V and J are truncated by 1 base and 2 bases respectively, leaving an intervening sequence of 10 bases. CDR1 is given as LNHDA and CDR2 as SQIVND, both from the germline V gene (reference sequence). The CDR3 spans 15 residues, from the cysteine through the phenylalanine. The read is trimmed to its CDR3 DNA, 45 bases read in frame from base 1.

Using the immunoSEQ two-step multiplex PCR at survey-level depth, TRB CDR3 regions were amplified from genomic DNA. Each PCR was spiked with synthetic inline TR CDR3 controls spanning all V-J pairings to estimate template counts and remove amplification bias. Reads went through processing to reduce amplification and sequencing bias, and quantification was done against synthetic TR CDR3 analogs. For the original study's pipeline: Raw data were processed in ImmunoSEQ Analyzer, removing out-of-frame sequences and CDR3s with stop codons, and genes were named by IMGT nomenclature. Normalized Shannon entropy, defined as 1 minus Pielou's evenness, was used to summarize repertoire diversity. Only TRB sequences sharing the V gene, the J gene and the CDR3 were counted as identical. Public PML clonotypes were defined as CDR3s shared by two or more PML-onset samples but absent from earlier samples, from controls, and from public databases. Positional CDR3 amino acid composition was analyzed in Skylign with the observed count method. TCRdb carries this immuneACCESS record with in-frame sequences only. Its versions omit some clonotypes, under half of them owing to an unresolved V gene in the studies checked, with the rest unexplained. V, J and clone size are taken as reported in that table, and D and trimming were inferred from the DNA itself. The sample has 25,000 to 35,000 clones on record, approximately 84% of them singletons. The ten largest make up about 3.3% of the sample.

This entry belongs to a study of multiple sclerosis patients with progressive multifocal leukoencephalopathy (dated 2019 in TCRdb). For context, the study as a whole: The study examined peripheral T and B cells of MS patients who developed PML (4 under natalizumab, 1 after alemtuzumab) and treated patients who did not. The goal of the study was to detect any JC virus-specific or public T-cell expansions that arose at the time of PML onset. From before therapy, through 6 and 12 months, up to PML onset, two natalizumab-treated patients who later developed PML were tracked longitudinally. What the work shows at the level of the full study, not this receptor alone: No common TRBV or TRBJ gene usage or preferential TRBV-TRBJ pairings were detected when PML developed. With only a small, descriptive cohort, it remained unclear whether the findings reflect JC virus infection or general immunocompromise. Less diverse TRB repertoires in most PML patients were suggested by lower normalized Shannon entropy, whereas values near 1 were observed in the natalizumab-treated controls. Only peripheral blood was analyzed, although cerebrospinal fluid or brain lymphocytes might be more informative for natalizumab-associated PML. TRB clones with frequency above 0.5% were observed only in PML patients, but the clones expanded at PML onset were found to be already present before and during natalizumab therapy.

The sequencing here drew on PBMCs, taken from a patient treated with natalizumab. The rearrangement joined TRBV19 to TRBJ2-3, with the D gene not confidently named. The sequence derives from a human donor with progressive multifocal leukoencephalopathy. The bases are TGTGCCAGTAGTATAGCAGTGACCTTCACAGATACGCAGTATTTT. Its product reads: CASSIAVTFTDTQYF.